The clone carrying this T cell receptor beta chain was detected a few times. The antigen is not known. A J-beta primer mix and a sample-barcoded 5' primer were used in a second PCR of about 6 to 12 cycles. Tagging of each cDNA molecule was performed by a template-switch adaptor with 12 random nucleotides. In TCRdb, the 5' RACE reads were re-called with MiXCR into one record per CDR3 protein. This table has 790,000 or so distinct CDR3 sequences, about 47% appearing once. These data come from a study of blood T cells in healthy people across ages. Study-level findings and limits: Per-million-T-cell TCR beta diversity fell roughly linearly with age. Samples with more naive T cells showed higher observed beta diversity.

Total RNA extracted from each sample amounted to at least 5 micrograms. The germline CDR1 and CDR2 sequences are MDHEN and SYDVKM. V lost 8 bases, J lost 0 bases, and 14 bases lay in between. The CDR3 runs 14 residues. This sequence was found in a man older than 75 in good health. The chain has TRBV28 and TRBJ2-7; D may be TRBD2 (6 bases). Sequencing used blood. The CDR3 reads CASHLSGSSYEQYF. The CDR3 region has the DNA TGTGCCAGCCATCTTAGCGGTAGCTCCTACGAGCAGTACTTC. Looking up the rest from reference TRBV28 and TRBJ2-7 gives the full variable domain: DVKVTQSSRYLVKRTGEKVFLECVQDMDHENMFWYRQDPGLGLRLIYFSYDVKMKEKGDIPEGYSVSREKKERFSLILESASTNQTSMYLCASHLSGSSYEQYFGPGTRLTVT.